The present entry profiles one TCR beta chain with its context. Its antigen remains unidentified. Per-base qualities were not stored, and no clone one base away is much larger. The method behind the library was 5' RACE. The instrument given in TCRdb is Illumina HiSeq 2000. A universal primer binding site was added through template switching, and the final cDNA carried a unique molecular identifier so that TCR cDNA molecules could be counted accurately. Specific primers in the conserved constant-segment region were used to synthesize first-strand cDNA for the TCR alpha and beta chains. To control for contamination, every cDNA library carried two barcodes: a SMART-Mk sample barcode plus Illumina barcodes. Two successive PCR steps introduced TruSeq adapter sequences along with Illumina sample barcodes. The Illumina HiSeq platform was used with custom primers to sequence TCR alpha and beta cDNA libraries. In the paper's pipeline: Raw reads were processed with MiGEC to extract unique molecular identifiers, and MiXCR was used to determine CDR3 positions. Recombination models were inferred per individual with the repgenHMM and IGoR tools using an EM algorithm. The analysis of shared clonotypes was done with the tcR package in R, with sharing normalized by the product of cloneset sizes. To study raw recombination without the effects of thymic and clonal selection, out-of-frame nonproductive sequences were analyzed. TCRdb took the public reads, trimmed them with fastp at Q25, ran MiXCR for clone calling and kept in-frame beta chains. Rows matching on CDR3 protein sequence are summarized as one entry with the most common DNA and genes. TCRdb's processing, not the authors' own work, is the source of the V and J calls. A total of nearly 900,000 distinct CDR3 sequences appear in this sample, approximately 13% of them only once. Jointly, the top ten make up around 1.6% of the sample.

From a lookup of the germline V gene, CDR1 and CDR2 are SGHNT and YENEEA. From its cysteine to its phenylalanine, the CDR3 spans 13 amino acids. The kept DNA is CDR3 alone, 39 bases in frame from the first base. The junction carries 8 bases between V and J, which are trimmed by 3 bases and 5 bases respectively. These data originate in a study of identical twins listed by TCRdb under 2016. Background for the entire study: The study deep-sequenced TCR alpha and beta repertoires from monozygotic twins, unrelated adults of various ages and cord blood to test whether fetal clonotypes persist. To rule out contamination, replicate twin experiments were performed at different times with different library preparation protocols. Results and caveats for the whole study, not just this receptor: Invariant T cells such as MAIT and iNKT could partly confound zero-insertion analyses, though diverse VJ usage argued against this for most clonotypes. In beta out-of-frame sequences, excess twin sharing was weaker, because having fewer shared sequences lowered the signal-to-noise ratio. Abundant cord blood beta clonotypes carried fewer insertions; young adult naive repertoires showed a weaker similar trend, while memory repertoires showed none. Because the same donors could not be followed over many years, the conclusions relied on cross-sectional statistical analysis. Compared with coincidental sharing between unrelated individuals, out-of-frame TCR alpha sequences shared between twins had an excess of sequences with low generation probability. Recombination models systematically underestimated out-of-frame TCR alpha sharing in monozygotic twins but agreed with sharing between unrelated individuals.

Every donor was a healthy Caucasian. Three pairs of female monozygotic twins, all aged roughly 18 to 29 years, were included in the twin cohort. Peripheral blood mononuclear cells were used as the source from which RNA for TCR libraries was isolated. The sample was also reused in another study, on yellow fever vaccine responses in identical twins. Per the second study: According to the authors, the vaccine-induced T cell response in identical twins seemed to be partly convergent and partly specific to each individual. Focusing on identical twins, the study followed the T cell clones that responded to the vaccine, and did so with precision.

This chain is built from TRBV11-3 and TRBJ1-5; no confident D gene assignment can be made. The sequence derives from a woman aged 18 to 35 in good health. Sample: PBMCs. The encoded CDR3 is CASSFGMDQPQHF. The DNA sequence reads TGTGCCAGCAGCTTTGGGATGGATCAGCCCCAGCATTTT.